This T cell receptor (beta chain) was profiled in a study of graft-versus-host responses after intestinal transplantation. This clone has only a few counts. Its antigen is still unknown. The data were produced by immunoSEQ multiplex PCR, yet TCRdb's version contains in-frame clones alone and is incomplete. This table has some 48,000 clones, roughly 95% appearing once. After removal of 3 bases from V and 6 bases from J, the junction contained 7 bases not matched to a gene. The V gene's germline CDR1 is SGDLS and CDR2 YYNGEE. The CDR3 runs to 15 residues. This TCR was sampled from a human donor who was the organ donor for an intestinal transplant. This material consisted of unstimulated CD8+ T cells sorted from spleen or lymph node cells, taken before transplant. This chain links TRBV9 with TRBJ2-2; 8 nucleotides match TRBD2. The CDR3 here is CASSARGGIAGELFF. CDR3 nucleotide sequence: TGTGCCAGCAGCGCCCGGGGGGGCATCGCCGGGGAGCTGTTTTTT.